This T cell receptor beta chain was found in a study of T cells in localized non-small cell lung cancer. Germline lookup yields CDR1 SEHNR and CDR2 FQNEAQ (reference sequence). Between the trimmed V and J ends, which lost 3 bases and 8 bases, there was a span of 10 bases. The CDR3 loop spans 12 amino acids. Findings and caveats of the study: The study linked higher blood T cell density to longer overall survival.

Notes on this clone: Its antigen remains unidentified.

The table came from immunoSEQ multiplex PCR; TCRdb's copy has only in-frame clones and leaves some out. The table records about 40,000 clones, 65% to 90% of them present only once. The rearrangement links TRBV7-9 to TRBJ1-1, with D maybe TRBD1 (5 bases). The sequence was obtained from a male donor older than 55 with stage II lung adenocarcinoma. The sample was peripheral blood mononuclear cells, taken before any cancer treatment. The CDR3 nucleotides read TGTGCCAGCAGCTTGGTGGGGGAGGAAGCTTTCTTT. Protein: CASSLVGEEAFF.